This is a list of T cell receptor beta chains from one sample in a study of blood T cell repertoires in COVID-19. Using immunoSEQ multiplex PCR, the repertoire was profiled, and TCRdb retains in-frame clones only, with some absent. The sample gives around 280,000 clones, roughly 87% of which show up once; over 6% is in the top ten. Specimen: PBMCs or T cells enriched from blood (not recorded which). These receptors were collected from a woman aged 35 to 49 who had recovered from COVID-19. The CDR3 runs from the conserved cysteine through the conserved F or W.

cdr3_length	v_call	j_call	cdr3_aa
16	TRBV27	TRBJ2-1	CASRPGTSGTYNEQFF
15	TRBV7-7	TRBJ2-7	CASSLSSAGVGEQYF
14	TRBV2	TRBJ2-7	CASSLELVSYEQYF
17	TRBV4-1	TRBJ1-1	CASSQWGAGTVNTEAFF
17	TRBV25-1	TRBJ2-5	CASSESQGQRGWETQYF
13	TRBV29-1	TRBJ2-3	CSVDSGKADTQYF
13	TRBV19	TRBJ2-6	CASSPRRTNVLTF
16	TRBV6-2/TRBV6-3	TRBJ2-4	CASSDLQGVAKNIQYF
15	TRBV5-1	TRBJ2-3	CASRAGDPSTDTQYF
16	TRBV4-3	TRBJ2-5	CASSQGLAGGQETQYF
15	TRBV11-2	TRBJ2-3	CASSHRDTFTDTQYF
13	TRBV5-1	TRBJ1-2	CASSLAAVEGYTF
16	TRBV4-2	TRBJ2-5	CASSQEEGQKGETQYF
15	TRBV6-5	TRBJ1-2	CASSPWTGTNYGYTF
14	TRBV18	TRBJ2-1	CASSPQDWNNEQFF
12	TRBV29-1	TRBJ2-7	CSVDAGPYEQYF
16	TRBV3-1/TRBV3-2	TRBJ2-3	CASSHSPAGGTDTQYF
15	TRBV5-4	TRBJ2-7	CASSSLAGVVNEQYF
16	TRBV7-2	TRBJ1-2	CASSLISPGGVYGYTF
21	TRBV24-1	TRBJ2-6	CATSDATLGQAPSSGANVLTF
17	TRBV14	TRBJ1-2	CASSHLSDNGGSRGYTF
15	TRBV6-6	TRBJ1-5	CASSYDDRHNQPQHF
17	TRBV6-4	TRBJ2-3	CASSDSRTSGSLDTQYF
15	TRBV6-5	TRBJ1-5	CASSYSQGVNQPQHF
16	TRBV7-9	TRBJ2-2	CASSPAGGSYTGELFF
13	TRBV30	TRBJ2-5	CAWITSGAETQYF
18	TRBV7-9	TRBJ2-1	CASSLRPLQAGGYNEQFF
15	TRBV28	TRBJ1-1	CASTQGQASNTEAFF
15	TRBV10-2	TRBJ2-7	CATRPGQGSSYEQYF
13	TRBV5-1	TRBJ2-7	CASSLAGGMEQYF
15	TRBV6-5	TRBJ2-7	CASSYGGTAGHEQYF
13	TRBV5-1	TRBJ2-3	CASSLPPVDTQYF
14	TRBV30	TRBJ2-1	CAWSVPGSSSEQFF
13	TRBV12-3/TRBV12-4	TRBJ1-4	CASSWTAGEKLFF
14	TRBV7-3	TRBJ2-1	CASSSGLVWDEQFF
16	TRBV5-1	TRBJ2-1	CASSWAGGTDYREQFF
15	TRBV6-1	TRBJ2-5	CASSEVDTVQETQYF
14	TRBV15	TRBJ2-1	CATSRDLEAGRQFF
14	TRBV30	TRBJ2-2	CAWIRRGDTGELFF
14	TRBV27	TRBJ2-1	CASSRGRDLDEQFF
12	TRBV11-3	TRBJ2-1	CASKNITNEQFF
15	TRBV28	TRBJ1-5	CASSYRTQGNQPQHF
15	TRBV5-1	TRBJ1-2	CASSLGQGAFYGYTF
17	TRBV9	TRBJ2-7	CASSVRALGAFPYEQYF
14	TRBV7-9	TRBJ1-1	CASSSRTGGTEAFF
14	TRBV19	TRBJ2-7	CASSPGLGSYEQYF
15	TRBV5-4	TRBJ2-6	CASSLGGAGANVLTF